This record covers a single TCR beta chain. The study sequenced TCR beta in blood CD8+ and CD4+ T cells. The controls, all healthy donors, were matched for age and sex. Negative isolation yielded the CD8+ and CD4+ T cells, while FACS enriched the TEMRA cells. The sample comes from a study of CD8 T cells in Susac syndrome. The germline V gene has CDR1 MDHEN and CDR2 SYDVKM. The CDR3 consists of 15 residues. V lost 2 bases and J 2 bases, leaving 10 bases between the germline ends. Reverse transcription of 0.5 to 1 ug RNA was performed with random hexamers. Coverage of TCR beta CDR3 amplification by immunoSEQ multiplex PCR extended to 54 Vbeta and 13 Jbeta. One entry per CDR3 protein, called by TCRdb with MiXCR from the immunoSEQ multiplex PCR reads. The sample records fewer than 150,000 distinct CDR3 sequences, nearly 95% being singletons.

This chain links TRBV28 with TRBJ1-5; D is possibly TRBD1 (6 bases). Sequenced material: CD8+ T cells from PBMCs. The receptor's source is a human donor in good health. The DNA of the CDR3 is TGTGCCAGCAGTTTACAGGGGTTTGGCAATCAGCCCCAGCATTTT. Residues: CASSLQGFGNQPQHF.